This T cell receptor beta chain stems from a study of T cell responses to AZD1222 COVID-19 vaccine. Findings and caveats of the study: Among the donors, most were white British and more were female, and clonal diversity was possibly underestimated.

V was trimmed by 1 base and J by 4 bases, leaving 11 bases between them. The germline CDR1 and CDR2 sequences are PRHDT and FYEKMQ (reference sequence). The CDR3 spans 15 residues. Libraries were prepared by immunoSEQ multiplex PCR; TCRdb keeps only in-frame clonotypes and omits some of them. The sample lists around 100,000 clones, less than 95% occurring once. Concerning this clone: Its target is unknown.

This clonotype was sampled from an adult in good health. Specimen: peripheral blood, collected on day 0 of AZD1222 vaccination. The chain links TRBV13 to TRBJ2-1; a weak D match, TRBD1 (6 bases). CDR3 region: CASSLAGRGYNEQFF. As DNA, the CDR3 is TGTGCCAGCAGCTTAGCGGGCAGGGGTTACAATGAGCAGTTCTTC.